These 18 T cell receptor beta chains share one sample of origin, sequenced in a study of PD-L1 blockade in urothelial cancer. Generated by immunoSEQ multiplex PCR, the TCRdb table keeps only in-frame clones and is missing some. The table lists 35,000 to 40,000 clones, 82% of them singletons, with roughly 18% in the top ten. The specimen comprised PBMCs, sampled around atezolizumab (anti-PD-L1) treatment. These receptor sequences come from a man aged 55 to 69 with urothelial cancer.

This clone was observed once. The chain couples TRBV13 to TRBJ2-7; maybe TRBD2 (7 bases). The CDR3 covers 17 residues. Germline V gene sequence: CDR1 PRHDT, CDR2 FYEKMQ (reference sequence). Trimming pared 0 bases from V and 4 bases from J, leaving 19 bases between. Written as DNA, the CDR3 is TGTGCCAGCAGCTTAGGCGGGAGTGGCGGGGGCAAATACGAGCAGTACTTC. This encodes CASSLGGSGGGKYEQYF.

CDR3 amino acids: CASSDQPLGQHNSPLHF. In DNA, the CDR3 is TGTGCCAGCTCAGACCAGCCCCTTGGGCAGCATAATTCACCCCTCCACTTT. The V and J genes are TRBV18 and TRBJ1-6; D unresolved. The CDR3 extends over 17 amino acids. Germline CDR1 and CDR2: KGHSH and LQKENI. The V end lost 5 bases, the J end lost 5 bases, and 19 bases lay between the germline ends.

The rearrangement joins TRBV9 to TRBJ1-1, with 9 nucleotides matching TRBD1. The CDR3 has 15 residues. Germline values: CDR1 SGDLS, CDR2 YYNGEE. J lost 7 bases, V lost 2 bases, and 9 bases had no gene match. Here the CDR3 DNA reads TGTGCCAGCAGCGTGGGACCTACAGGGGGCGGTGAAGCTTTCTTT. This sequence encodes CASSVGPTGGGEAFF.

The chain carries TRBV5-1 and TRBJ2-1, with 10 bases aligning to TRBD2. CDR1 and CDR2 from the germline V gene are SGHRS and YFSETQ. CDR3 size: 17 residues. With 1 base clipped from V and 3 bases from J, the junction kept 7 bases outside the gene matches. CDR3 residues: CASSLKRGGLGYNEQFF. The CDR3 bases are TGCGCCAGCAGCTTGAAGCGGGGGGGTCTAGGCTACAATGAGCAGTTCTTC. Together with reference TRBV5-1 and TRBJ2-1, the CDR3 gives the full variable domain: KAGVTQTPRYLIKTRGQQVTLSCSPISGHRSVSWYQQTPGQGLQFLFEYFSETQRNKGNFPGRFSGRQFSNSRSEMNVSTLELGDSALYLCASSLKRGGLGYNEQFFGPGTRLTVL.

V and J are TRBV6-1 and TRBJ1-5, with D possibly matching TRBD1 (5 bases). The CDR3 spans 13 residues. Germline lookup yields CDR1 MNHNS and CDR2 SASEGT. V was shortened by 8 bases and J by 3 bases, with 11 bases between the two germline ends. The CDR3 nucleotides read TGTGCCAGCGGGGCAGGGCCCAATCAGCCCCAGCATTTT. Translating gives CASGAGPNQPQHF.

The chain joins TRBV7-6 to TRBJ1-1; D is unclear. The V end lost 3 bases, the J end lost 1 base, and 12 bases lay between the germline ends. The CDR3 is 15 amino acids. Per the germline V gene, CDR1 is SGHVS and CDR2 is FNYEAQ. The CDR3 loop is CASSFGGIGNTEAFF. The CDR3 nucleotides read TGTGCCAGCAGCTTCGGAGGTATCGGGAACACTGAAGCTTTCTTT.

The chain is built from TRBV5-1 and TRBJ2-3, with 7 bases aligning to TRBD1. CDR3 size: 15 residues. V dropped 0 bases and J dropped 2; count of bases not matched to a gene: 3. Per the germline V gene, CDR1 is SGHRS and CDR2 is YFSETQ. The CDR3 bases are TGCGCCAGCAGCTTGGCTGGGACAGACACAGATACGCAGTATTTT. Translating it yields CASSLAGTDTDTQYF.

The chain is built from TRBV19 and TRBJ2-7; 10 nucleotides align to TRBD1. Germline loops: CDR1 LNHDA, CDR2 SQIVND (reference sequence). The CDR3 is made up of 12 amino acids. Trimming at V came to 5 bases and at J to 6 bases, leaving 1 base not matched to a gene. The DNA of the CDR3 is TGTGCCAGTAGTCGGGACAGGGGCGAGCAGTACTTC. Protein sequence: CASSRDRGEQYF.

The chain recombines TRBV2 with TRBJ2-1, with 8 positions matching TRBD2. CDR3 size: 17 residues. V was clipped by 2 bases and J by 4 bases; unmatched bases: 10. From germline, CDR1 is SNHLY and CDR2 FYNNEI. CDR3: CASSESWAGGTYNEQFF. CDR3 bases: TGTGCCAGCAGTGAAAGTTGGGCGGGGGGAACTTACAATGAGCAGTTCTTC.

J is TRBJ2-2 and V is TRBV6-5; tentative D call: TRBD2 (6 bases). The CDR3 loop spans 15 amino acids. The V gene's germline CDR1 is MNHEY and CDR2 SVGAGI. Trimming took 10 bases from V and 0 from J, leaving 15 bases between them. CDR3 loop: CATKTGEANTGELFF. DNA for the CDR3: TGTGCCACCAAGACGGGGGAGGCGAACACCGGGGAGCTGTTTTTT.

The V gene is TRBV9, the J gene TRBJ1-2; D is possibly TRBD1 (5 bases). This CDR3 contains 16 residues. Germline loops: CDR1 SGDLS, CDR2 YYNGEE. V gave up 4 bases and J gave up 4 bases, with 20 bases separating them. The CDR3 nucleotides read TGTGCCAGCAGCCCCCCGGGGGTCGGGAAGGGCTATGGCTACACCTTC. This gives the protein CASSPPGVGKGYGYTF.

The chain carries TRBV6-6 and TRBJ1-1, with D possibly being TRBD1 (5 bases). V lost 2 bases to trimming and J lost 0 bases, with 13 bases between them. From germline, CDR1 is MNHNY and CDR2 SVGAGI (reference sequence). The CDR3 has 16 residues. The CDR3 reads CASSYPQGMLNTEAFF. As DNA, the CDR3 is TGTGCCAGCAGTTACCCCCAGGGCATGTTGAACACTGAAGCTTTCTTT.

The chain links TRBV28 to TRBJ2-5, with a possible D match to TRBD2 (6 bases). The V gene's germline CDR1 is MDHEN and CDR2 SYDVKM. Trimming took 5 bases from V and 0 from J, leaving 13 bases between them. The CDR3 contains 15 residues. In DNA, the CDR3 is TGTGCCAGCAGTCGAGCGGGCTCGTACCAAGAGACCCAGTACTTC. Protein product: CASSRAGSYQETQYF. The complete variable domain, with remaining parts taken from reference TRBV28 and TRBJ2-5, reads DVKVTQSSRYLVKRTGEKVFLECVQDMDHENMFWYRQDPGLGLRLIYFSYDVKMKEKGDIPEGYSVSREKKERFSLILESASTNQTSMYLCASSRAGSYQETQYFGPGTRLLVL.

The genes are TRBV6-1 and TRBJ2-6, with no clear D. Trimming removed 0 bases from V and 1 base from J, with 13 bases in between. There are 18 residues in the CDR3. The germline V gene has CDR1 MNHNS and CDR2 SASEGT. The CDR3 bases are TGTGCCAGCAGTGAAGCGTTGGAGACCTTGTCTGGGGCCAACGTCCTGACTTTC. Translating gives CASSEALETLSGANVLTF.

The table lists this clone with a count of one. The chain joins TRBV6-6 to TRBJ1-6; D is unclear. V shed 0 bases and J shed 9 bases, with 9 bases lying between them. The CDR3 length is 14 residues. The V gene's germline CDR1 is MNHNY and CDR2 SVGAGI (reference sequence). The CDR3 bases are TGTGCCAGCAGTTACTCGATTCCAGGTTCACCCCTCCACTTT. Protein: CASSYSIPGSPLHF.

The V call is TRBV5-6, the J call TRBJ2-6, with D tentatively TRBD2 (5 bases). The V gene's germline CDR1 is SGHDT and CDR2 YYEEEE. V dropped 0 bases and J dropped 4 bases, with 8 bases sitting between them. The CDR3 has 15 amino acids. The CDR3 is CASSLGGGGANVLTF. The CDR3 DNA is TGTGCCAGCAGCTTGGGCGGCGGGGGGGCCAACGTCCTGACTTTC.

The rearrangement links TRBV6-1 to TRBJ2-2, with 7 bases matching TRBD1. This CDR3 region has 14 residues. CDR1 is MNHNS and CDR2 is SASEGT in the germline V gene. The ends lost 3 bases at V and 6 bases at J; junction bases unmatched: 4. CDR3: CASSDDRVAGELFF. CDR3 sequence (DNA): TGTGCCAGCAGTGATGACAGGGTCGCCGGGGAGCTGTTTTTT.

The chain has TRBV28 and TRBJ1-6, with 7 bases matching TRBD1. J gave up 9 bases and V 6 bases, and 8 bases lay outside the gene matches. The CDR3 loop spans 14 amino acids. Germline V gene data show CDR1 as MDHEN and CDR2 as SYDVKM. The CDR3 loop reads CASRPGQTFSPLHF. The CDR3 coding sequence is TGTGCCAGCAGGCCGGGACAGACCTTTTCACCCCTCCACTTT.